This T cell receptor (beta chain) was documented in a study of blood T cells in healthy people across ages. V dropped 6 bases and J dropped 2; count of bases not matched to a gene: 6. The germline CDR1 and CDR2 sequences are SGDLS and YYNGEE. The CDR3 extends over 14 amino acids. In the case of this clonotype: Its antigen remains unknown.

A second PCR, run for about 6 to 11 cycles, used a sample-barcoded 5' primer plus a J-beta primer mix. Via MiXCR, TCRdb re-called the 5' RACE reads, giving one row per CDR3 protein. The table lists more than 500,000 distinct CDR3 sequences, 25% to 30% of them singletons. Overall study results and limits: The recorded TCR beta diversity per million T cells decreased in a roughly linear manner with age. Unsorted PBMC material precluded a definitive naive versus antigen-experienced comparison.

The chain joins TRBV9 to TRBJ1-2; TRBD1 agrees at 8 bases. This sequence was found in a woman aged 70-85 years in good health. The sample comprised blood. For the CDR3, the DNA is TGTGCCAGCACCTCGACAGGGGCCAACTATGGCTACACCTTC. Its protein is CASTSTGANYGYTF.